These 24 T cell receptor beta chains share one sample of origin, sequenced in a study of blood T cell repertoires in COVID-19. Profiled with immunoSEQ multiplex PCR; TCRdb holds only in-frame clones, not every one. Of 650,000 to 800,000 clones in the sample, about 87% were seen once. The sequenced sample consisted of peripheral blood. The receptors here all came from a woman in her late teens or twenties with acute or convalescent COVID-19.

The CDR3 loop is CASSQYAQAYNEQFF. The CDR3 DNA sequence: TGCGCCAGCAGCCAATACGCACAGGCCTACAATGAGCAGTTCTTC. V usage is TRBV4-1 and J usage is TRBJ2-1; D is perhaps TRBD1 (5 bases). Germline lookup yields CDR1 MGHRA and CDR2 YSYEKL. This CDR3 has 15 amino acids. Trimming took 2 bases from V and 2 from J, leaving 10 bases between them.

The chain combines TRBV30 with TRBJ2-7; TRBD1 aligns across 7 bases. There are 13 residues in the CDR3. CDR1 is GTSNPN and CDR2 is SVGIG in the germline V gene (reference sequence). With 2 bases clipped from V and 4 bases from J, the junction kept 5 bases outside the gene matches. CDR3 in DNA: TGTGCCTGGAGTTCTTCCAGGGGGTACGAGCAGTACTTC. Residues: CAWSSSRGYEQYF. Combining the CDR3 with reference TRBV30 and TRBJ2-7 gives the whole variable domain SQTIHQWPATLVQPVGSPLSLECTVEGTSNPNLYWYRQAAGRGLQLLFYSVGIGQISSEVPQNLSASRPQDRQFILSSKKLLLSDSGFYLCAWSSSRGYEQYFGPGTRLTVT.

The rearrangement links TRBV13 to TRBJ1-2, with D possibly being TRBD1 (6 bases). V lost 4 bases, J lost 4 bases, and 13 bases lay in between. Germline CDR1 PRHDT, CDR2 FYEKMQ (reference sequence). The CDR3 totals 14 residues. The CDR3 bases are TGTGCCAGCAGCTCGATGACAGGCGTCTATGGCTACACCTTC. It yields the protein CASSSMTGVYGYTF.

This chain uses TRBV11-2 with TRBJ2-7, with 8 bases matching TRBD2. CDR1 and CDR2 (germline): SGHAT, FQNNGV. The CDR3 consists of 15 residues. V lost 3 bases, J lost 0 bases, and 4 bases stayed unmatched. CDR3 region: CASSFRGGSSYEQYF. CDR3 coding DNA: TGTGCCAGCAGCTTTCGCGGGGGGAGCTCCTACGAGCAGTACTTC.

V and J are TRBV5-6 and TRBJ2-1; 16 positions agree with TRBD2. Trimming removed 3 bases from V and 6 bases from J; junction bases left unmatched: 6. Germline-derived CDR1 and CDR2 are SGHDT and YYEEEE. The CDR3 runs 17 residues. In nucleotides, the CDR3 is TGTGCCAGCAGCTCCTGGGGACTAGCGGGGGGGCTCAATGAGCAGTTCTTC. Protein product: CASSSWGLAGGLNEQFF. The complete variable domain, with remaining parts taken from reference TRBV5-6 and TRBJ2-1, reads DAGVTQSPTHLIKTRGQQVTLRCSPKSGHDTVSWYQQALGQGPQFIFQYYEEEERQRGNFPDRFSGHQFPNYSSELNVNALLLGDSALYLCASSSWGLAGGLNEQFFGPGTRLTVL.

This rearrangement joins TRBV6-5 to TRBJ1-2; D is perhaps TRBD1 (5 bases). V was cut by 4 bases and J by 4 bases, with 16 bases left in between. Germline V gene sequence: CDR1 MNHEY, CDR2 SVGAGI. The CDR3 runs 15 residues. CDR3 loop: CASSSPVRAGYGYTF. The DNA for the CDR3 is TGTGCCAGCAGTTCCCCGGTCAGGGCCGGCTATGGCTACACCTTC.

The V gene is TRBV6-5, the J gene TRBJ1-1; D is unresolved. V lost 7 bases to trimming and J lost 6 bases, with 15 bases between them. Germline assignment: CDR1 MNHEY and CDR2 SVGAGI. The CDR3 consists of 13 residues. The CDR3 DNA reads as TGTGCCAGCACCCTACAGCGGGGAGCTGAAGCTTTCTTT. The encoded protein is CASTLQRGAEAFF.

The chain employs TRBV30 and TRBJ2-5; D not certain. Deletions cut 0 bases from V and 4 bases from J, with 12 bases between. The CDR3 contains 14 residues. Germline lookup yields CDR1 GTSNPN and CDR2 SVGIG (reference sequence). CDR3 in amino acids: CAWSVMVTGETQYF. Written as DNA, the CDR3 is TGTGCCTGGAGTGTAATGGTTACGGGAGAGACCCAGTACTTC.

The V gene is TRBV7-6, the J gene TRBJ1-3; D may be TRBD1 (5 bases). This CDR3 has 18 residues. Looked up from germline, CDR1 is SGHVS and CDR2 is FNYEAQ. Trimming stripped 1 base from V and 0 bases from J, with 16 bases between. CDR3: CASSLDSTAIGSGNTIYF. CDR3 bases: TGTGCCAGCAGCTTAGATTCGACAGCCATAGGCTCTGGAAACACCATATATTTT.

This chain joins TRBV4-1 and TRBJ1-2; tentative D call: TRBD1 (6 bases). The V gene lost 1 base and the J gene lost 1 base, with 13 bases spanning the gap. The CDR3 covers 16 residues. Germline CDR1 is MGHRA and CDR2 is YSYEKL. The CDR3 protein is CASSQGFRQVNYGYTF. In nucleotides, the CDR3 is TGCGCCAGCAGCCAAGGTTTTCGACAGGTTAACTATGGCTACACCTTC.

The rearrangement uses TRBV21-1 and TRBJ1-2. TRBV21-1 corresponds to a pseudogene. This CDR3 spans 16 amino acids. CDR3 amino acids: CASSPGTGGGKGGYTF. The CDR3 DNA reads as TGTGCCAGCAGCCCGGGCACGGGAGGGGGGAAGGGTGGCTACACCTTC.

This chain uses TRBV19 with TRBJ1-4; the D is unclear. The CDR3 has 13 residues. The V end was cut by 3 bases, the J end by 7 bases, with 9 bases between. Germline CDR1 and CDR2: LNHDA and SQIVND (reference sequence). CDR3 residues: CASSINFLEKLFF. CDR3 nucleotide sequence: TGTGCCAGTAGTATTAATTTCCTTGAAAAACTGTTTTTT.

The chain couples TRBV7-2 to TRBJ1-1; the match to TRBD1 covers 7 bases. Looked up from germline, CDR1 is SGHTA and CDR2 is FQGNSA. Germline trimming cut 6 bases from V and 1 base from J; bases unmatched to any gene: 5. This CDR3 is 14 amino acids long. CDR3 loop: CASRGGQPNTEAFF. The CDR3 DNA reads TGTGCCAGCAGAGGGGGACAGCCGAACACTGAAGCTTTCTTT.

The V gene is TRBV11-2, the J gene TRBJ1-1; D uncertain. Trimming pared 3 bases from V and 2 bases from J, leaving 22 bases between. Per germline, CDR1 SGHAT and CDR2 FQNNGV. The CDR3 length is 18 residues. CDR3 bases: TGTGCCAGCAGCTTGACCCCAATCTACGTAGGAGTAAACACTGAAGCTTTCTTT. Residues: CASSLTPIYVGVNTEAFF.

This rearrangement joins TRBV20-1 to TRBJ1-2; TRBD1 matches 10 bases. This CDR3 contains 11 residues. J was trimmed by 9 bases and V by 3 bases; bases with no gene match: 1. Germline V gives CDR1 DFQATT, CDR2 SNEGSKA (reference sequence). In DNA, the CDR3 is TGCAGTGCTAGGGACAGGGGGAGCTACACCTTC. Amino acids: CSARDRGSYTF.

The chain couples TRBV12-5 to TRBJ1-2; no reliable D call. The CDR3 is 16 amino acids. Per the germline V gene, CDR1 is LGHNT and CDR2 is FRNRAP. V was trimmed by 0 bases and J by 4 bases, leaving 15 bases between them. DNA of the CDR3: TGTGCTAGTGGTTTGGTACAGTTGTGGGCTTCCTATGGCTACACCTTC. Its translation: CASGLVQLWASYGYTF.

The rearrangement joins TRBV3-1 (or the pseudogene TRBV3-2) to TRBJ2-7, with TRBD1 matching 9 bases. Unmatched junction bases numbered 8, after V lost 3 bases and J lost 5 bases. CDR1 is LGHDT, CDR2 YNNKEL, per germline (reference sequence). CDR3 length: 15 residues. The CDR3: CASSQRGQGINEQYF. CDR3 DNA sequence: TGTGCCAGCAGCCAGCGGGGACAGGGAATTAACGAGCAGTACTTC.

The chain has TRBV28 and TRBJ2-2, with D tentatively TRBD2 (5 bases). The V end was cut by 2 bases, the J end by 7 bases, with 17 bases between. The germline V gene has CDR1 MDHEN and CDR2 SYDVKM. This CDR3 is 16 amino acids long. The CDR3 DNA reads TGTGCCAGCAGTTTAACCAGGTGGCTAGGGAGCGGGGAGCTGTTTTTT. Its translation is CASSLTRWLGSGELFF.

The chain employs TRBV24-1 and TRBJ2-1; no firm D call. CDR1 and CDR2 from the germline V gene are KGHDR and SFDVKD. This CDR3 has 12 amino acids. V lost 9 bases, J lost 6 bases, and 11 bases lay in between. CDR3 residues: CATGMRSNEQFF. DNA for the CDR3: TGTGCCACCGGCATGAGGAGCAATGAGCAGTTCTTC.

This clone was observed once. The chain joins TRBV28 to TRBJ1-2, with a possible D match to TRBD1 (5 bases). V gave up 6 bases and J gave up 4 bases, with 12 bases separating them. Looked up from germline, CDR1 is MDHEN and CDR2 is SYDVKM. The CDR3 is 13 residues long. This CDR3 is CASRIQGGYGYTF. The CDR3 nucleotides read TGTGCCAGCAGGATTCAGGGTGGCTATGGCTACACCTTC.

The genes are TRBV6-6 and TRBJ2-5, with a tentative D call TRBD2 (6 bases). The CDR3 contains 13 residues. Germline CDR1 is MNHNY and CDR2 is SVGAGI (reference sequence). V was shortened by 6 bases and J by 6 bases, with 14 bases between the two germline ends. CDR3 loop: CASSAGGEKTQYF. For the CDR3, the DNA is TGTGCCAGCAGCGCAGGAGGGGAAAAGACCCAGTACTTC.

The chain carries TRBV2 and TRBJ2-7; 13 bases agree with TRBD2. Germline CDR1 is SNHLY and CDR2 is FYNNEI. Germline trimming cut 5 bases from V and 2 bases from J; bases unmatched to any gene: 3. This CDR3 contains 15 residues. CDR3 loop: CASSKTSGGPYEQYF. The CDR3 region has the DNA TGTGCCAGCAGTAAGACTAGCGGGGGGCCCTACGAGCAGTACTTC.

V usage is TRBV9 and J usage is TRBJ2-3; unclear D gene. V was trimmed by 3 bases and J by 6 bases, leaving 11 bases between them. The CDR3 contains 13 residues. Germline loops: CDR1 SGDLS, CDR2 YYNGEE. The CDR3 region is CASSAPAADTQYF. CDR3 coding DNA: TGTGCCAGCAGCGCCCCTGCGGCGGATACGCAGTATTTT.

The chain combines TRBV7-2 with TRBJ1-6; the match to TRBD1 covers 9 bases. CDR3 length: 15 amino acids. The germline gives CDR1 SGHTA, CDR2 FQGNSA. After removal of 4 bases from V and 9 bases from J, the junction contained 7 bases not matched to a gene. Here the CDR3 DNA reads TGTGCCAGCAGCTCTCACAGGGGGCAAGGTTCACCCCTCCACTTT. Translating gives CASSSHRGQGSPLHF.